This TCR beta chain was retrieved from a study of cytomegalovirus exposure and HLA in healthy donors. The method was immunoSEQ multiplex PCR; TCRdb's version includes in-frame clones alone and lacks a portion of them. Seen here are around 140,000 clones, nearly 90% observed once, and the top ten hold 1.2%. Trimming cost V 3 bases and J 7 bases; bases outside gene matches: 4. CDR1 SGHDT and CDR2 YYEEEE come from the germline V gene. This CDR3 has 14 amino acids. Sequencing was carried out using PBMCs. This sequence was found in a woman between 18 and 29 years old in good health and CMV-seronegative. V usage is TRBV5-6 and J usage is TRBJ1-2, with 12 bases that match TRBD1. CDR3 amino acids: CASSSGQGAAGYTF. CDR3 nucleotide sequence: TGTGCCAGCAGCTCGGGACAGGGGGCGGCTGGCTACACCTTC.